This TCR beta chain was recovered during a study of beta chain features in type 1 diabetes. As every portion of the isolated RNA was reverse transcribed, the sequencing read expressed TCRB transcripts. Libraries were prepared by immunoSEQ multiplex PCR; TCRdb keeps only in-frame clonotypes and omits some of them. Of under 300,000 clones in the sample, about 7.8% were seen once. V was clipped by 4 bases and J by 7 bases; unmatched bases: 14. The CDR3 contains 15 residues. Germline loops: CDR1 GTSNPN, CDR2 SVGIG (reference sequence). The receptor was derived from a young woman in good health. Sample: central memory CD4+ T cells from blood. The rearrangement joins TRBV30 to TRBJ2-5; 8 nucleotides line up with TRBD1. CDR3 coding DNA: TGTGCCTGGAAGCTTCCAGGGGGCGCGGCGGGGACCCAGTACTTC. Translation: CAWKLPGGAAGTQYF.